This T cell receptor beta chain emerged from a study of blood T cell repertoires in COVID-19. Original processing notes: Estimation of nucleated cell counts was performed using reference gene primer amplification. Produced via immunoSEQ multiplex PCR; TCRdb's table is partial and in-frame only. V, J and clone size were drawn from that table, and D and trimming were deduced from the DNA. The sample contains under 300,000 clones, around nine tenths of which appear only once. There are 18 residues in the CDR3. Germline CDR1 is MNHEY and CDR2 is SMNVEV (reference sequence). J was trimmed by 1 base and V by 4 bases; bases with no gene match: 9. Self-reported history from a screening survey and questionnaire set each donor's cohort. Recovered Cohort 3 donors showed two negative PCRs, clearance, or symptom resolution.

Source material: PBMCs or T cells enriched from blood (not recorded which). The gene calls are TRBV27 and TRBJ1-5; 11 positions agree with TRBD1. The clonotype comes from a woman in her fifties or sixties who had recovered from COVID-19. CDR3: CASSSTGTGGVSNQPQHF. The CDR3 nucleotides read TGTGCCAGCAGTTCCACCGGGACAGGGGGAGTGAGCAATCAGCCCCAGCATTTT.